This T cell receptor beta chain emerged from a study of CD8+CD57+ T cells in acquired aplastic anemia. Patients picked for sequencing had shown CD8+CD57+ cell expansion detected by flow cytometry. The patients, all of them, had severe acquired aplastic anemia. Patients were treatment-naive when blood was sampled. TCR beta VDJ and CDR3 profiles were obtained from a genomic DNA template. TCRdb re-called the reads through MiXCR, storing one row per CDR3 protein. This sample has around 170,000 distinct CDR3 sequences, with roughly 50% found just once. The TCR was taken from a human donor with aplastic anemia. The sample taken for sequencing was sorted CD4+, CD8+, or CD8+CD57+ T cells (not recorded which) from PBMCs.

The CDR3 DNA is TGTGCCAGTAAGGTAGCGGGGGGGAAGGAGACCCAGTACTTC. This translates into CASKVAGGKETQYF. The gene calls are TRBV19 and TRBJ2-5; the match to TRBD2 covers 11 bases. The CDR3 covers 14 residues. V dropped 7 bases and J dropped 5; count of bases not matched to a gene: 6. The V gene's germline CDR1 is LNHDA and CDR2 SQIVND (reference sequence).